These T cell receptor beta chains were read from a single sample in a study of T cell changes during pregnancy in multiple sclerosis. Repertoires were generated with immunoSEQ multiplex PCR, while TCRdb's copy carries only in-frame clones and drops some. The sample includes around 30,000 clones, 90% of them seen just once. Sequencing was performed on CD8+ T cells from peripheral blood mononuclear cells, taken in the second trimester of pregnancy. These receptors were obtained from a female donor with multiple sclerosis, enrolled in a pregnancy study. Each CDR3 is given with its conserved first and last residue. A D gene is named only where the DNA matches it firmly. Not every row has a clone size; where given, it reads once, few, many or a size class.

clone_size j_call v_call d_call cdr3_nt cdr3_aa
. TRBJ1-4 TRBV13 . TGTGCCAGCAGCCATGGGGAGAAGGAACTGTTTTTT CASSHGEKELFF
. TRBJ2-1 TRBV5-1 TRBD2 TGCGCCAGCAGCTTGAGAAGAAGCGGGAGATCCAATGAGCAGTTCTTC CASSLRRSGRSNEQFF
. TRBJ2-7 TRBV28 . TGTGCCAGCAGTCCTTTGCGGACAGCTTCCTACGAGCAGTACTTC CASSPLRTASYEQYF
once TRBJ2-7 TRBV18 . TGTGCCAGCTCACCCGGGTCCTACGAGCAGTACTTC CASSPGSYEQYF
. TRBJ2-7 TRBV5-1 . TGCGCCAGCAGCGGGAGGCAGGGAAGCTCCTACGAGCAGTACTTC CASSGRQGSSYEQYF
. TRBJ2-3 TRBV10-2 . TGCGCCAGCAGTGAGTCAACGGGGGACACAGATACGCAGTATTTT CASSESTGDTDTQYF
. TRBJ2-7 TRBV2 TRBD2 TGTGCCAGCAGAACACTAGCGGGAGCGTCCTACGAGCAGTACTTC CASRTLAGASYEQYF
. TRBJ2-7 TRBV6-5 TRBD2 TGTGCCAGCAGTTACTTTGGGACTAGCGACTCCTACGAGCAGTACTTC CASSYFGTSDSYEQYF
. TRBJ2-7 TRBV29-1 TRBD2 TGCAGCGTAGGGACTACGAGCTCCTACGAGCAGTACTTC CSVGTTSSYEQYF
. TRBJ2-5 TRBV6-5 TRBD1 TGTGCCAGCAGTTCCCCGGGACAGAGTTCTCAAGAGACCCAGTACTTC CASSSPGQSSQETQYF
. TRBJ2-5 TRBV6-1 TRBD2 TGTGCCAGCAGTGAACTAGCGGGAGGGCCAGAGACCCAGTACTTC CASSELAGGPETQYF
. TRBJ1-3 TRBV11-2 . TGTGCCAGCAGCTTAAGGGGTCTAGGGGAAGCTGGAAACACCATATATTTT CASSLRGLGEAGNTIYF
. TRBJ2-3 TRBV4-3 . TGCGCCAGCAGCCAAGTCCAGGGTAAAGATACGCAGTATTTT CASSQVQGKDTQYF
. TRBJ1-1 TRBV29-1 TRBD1 TGCAGCGCTGGACAGGGAGAGGTATACGGGATCTGGAACACTGAAGCTTTCTTT CSAGQGEVYGIWNTEAFF
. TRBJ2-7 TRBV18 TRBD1 TGTGCCAGCTCACCAACCGGGACAGCCTACGAGCAGTACTTC CASSPTGTAYEQYF
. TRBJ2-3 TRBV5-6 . TGTGCCAGCACCTGGAGCGGGTTCACAGATACGCAGTATTTT CASTWSGFTDTQYF
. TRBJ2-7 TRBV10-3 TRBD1 TGTGCCATCAGTAAACCGGGACAGGGACTCTACGAGCAGTACTTC CAISKPGQGLYEQYF
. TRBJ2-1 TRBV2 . TGTGCCAGCAGTGACGTCGGGAGCTCCTACAATGAGCAGTTCTTC CASSDVGSSYNEQFF
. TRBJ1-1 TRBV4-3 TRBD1 TGCGCCAGCAGCCAAACAGACAGGGTGAACACTGAAGCTTTCTTT CASSQTDRVNTEAFF
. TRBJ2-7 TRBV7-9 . TGTGCCAGCAGCTTAATGTCGTCCTTCTCCTACGAGCAGTACTTC CASSLMSSFSYEQYF
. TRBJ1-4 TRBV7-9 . TGTGCCAGCAGCTTAGCCCGCAGGGTCGAAAAACTGTTTTTT CASSLARRVEKLFF
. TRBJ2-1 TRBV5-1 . TGCGCCAGCAGCTCCCCTGAGGCGGTCAATGAGCAGTTCTTC CASSSPEAVNEQFF
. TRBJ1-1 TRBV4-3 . TGCGCCAGCAGCAACGGGACACCCGACACTGAAGCTTTCTTT CASSNGTPDTEAFF
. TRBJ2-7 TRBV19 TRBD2 TGTGCCAGTAGTATTTCTGATCGGCAGGCGGGAGCCTACGAGCAGTACTTC CASSISDRQAGAYEQYF
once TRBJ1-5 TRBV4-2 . TGTGCCAGCAGCCAATGGGAGAGCTTGAAGCCCCAGCATTTT CASSQWESLKPQHF
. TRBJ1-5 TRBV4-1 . TGCGCCAGCAGCCAAGACAGCGCTGGAGGACTTGGCAATCAGCCCCAGCATTTT CASSQDSAGGLGNQPQHF
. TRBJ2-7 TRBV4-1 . TGCGCCAGCAGCCAAGAAATCGGGTCTCCCGAGCAGTACTTC CASSQEIGSPEQYF
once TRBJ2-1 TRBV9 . TGTGCCAGCAGCGCCGGGGGATCATCGAATGAGCAGTTCTTC CASSAGGSSNEQFF
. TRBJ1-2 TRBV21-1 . TGTGCCAGCAGCAATGGACACCCCCCTAGATGTTTTGGCTACACCTTC CASSNGHPPRCFGYTF
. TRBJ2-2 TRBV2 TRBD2 TGTGCCAGCAGGGCCGGGACTAGCAACACCGGGGAGCTGTTTTTT CASRAGTSNTGELFF
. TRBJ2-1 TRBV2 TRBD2 TGTGCCAGCAGTGAAGCTGTAGCGGGACCAAATGAGCAGTTCTTC CASSEAVAGPNEQFF
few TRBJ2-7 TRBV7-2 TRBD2 TGTGCCAGCAGCTTGGGACTAGCGGGAGGGGCCTACGAGCAGTACTTC CASSLGLAGGAYEQYF
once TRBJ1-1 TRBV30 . TGTGCCTGGAGTGTTTGGGGGGGCACTGAAGCTTTCTTT CAWSVWGGTEAFF
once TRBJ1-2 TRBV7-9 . TGTGCCAGCAGCCTACCAAGGAGAAATGGCTACACCTTC CASSLPRRNGYTF
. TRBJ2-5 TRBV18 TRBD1 TGTGCCAGCTCACCAATCCGAAAGACAGGGTTCCAAGAGACCCAGTACTTC CASSPIRKTGFQETQYF
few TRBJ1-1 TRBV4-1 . TGCGCCAGCAGCTTTGGTAACAGCGAAGCTTTCTTT CASSFGNSEAFF
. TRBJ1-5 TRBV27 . TGTGCCAGCAGTTCCACAACAGGATTTTGGGATCAGCCCCAGCATTTT CASSSTTGFWDQPQHF
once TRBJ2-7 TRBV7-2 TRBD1 TGTGCCAGCAGCCCGCGACAGGGGGCGATGAACGAGCAGTACTTC CASSPRQGAMNEQYF
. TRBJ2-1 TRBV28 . TGTGCCAGCAGTTTACCGGGAGACTCCTACAATGAGCAGTTCTTC CASSLPGDSYNEQFF
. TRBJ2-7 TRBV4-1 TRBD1 TGCGCCAGCAGCCGGGACAGGGGGGCCGAGCAGTACTTC CASSRDRGAEQYF
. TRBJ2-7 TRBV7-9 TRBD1 TGTGCCAGCAGCCCGACAGGGGGTAATTACGAGCAGTACTTC CASSPTGGNYEQYF